What follows describes a single T cell receptor (beta chain). Antigen: not known. These data are taken from a study of T cell responses to AZD1222 COVID-19 vaccine. Study context: Pooled in the analysis were second doses at about 4 or about 12 weeks. Study findings and constraints: White British ancestry dominated among donors, who included more females, and clonal diversity was possibly underestimated.

V lost 2 bases to trimming and J lost 2 bases, with 12 bases between them. This CDR3 region has 16 residues. The germline gives CDR1 MGHRA, CDR2 YSYEKL. Sequencing was performed with immunoSEQ multiplex PCR; in TCRdb, only in-frame clones are kept and a portion is missing. The sample carries tens of thousands of clones, about 90% recorded once. The specimen comprised peripheral blood, sampled on day 0 of AZD1222 vaccination. The J gene is TRBJ2-2, the V gene TRBV4-1, with D maybe TRBD2 (6 bases). The receptor's source is an adult in good health. CDR3 sequence (DNA): TGCGCCAGCAGCCAATACGCTAGCGCCAACACCGGGGAGCTGTTTTTT. Its protein is CASSQYASANTGELFF.